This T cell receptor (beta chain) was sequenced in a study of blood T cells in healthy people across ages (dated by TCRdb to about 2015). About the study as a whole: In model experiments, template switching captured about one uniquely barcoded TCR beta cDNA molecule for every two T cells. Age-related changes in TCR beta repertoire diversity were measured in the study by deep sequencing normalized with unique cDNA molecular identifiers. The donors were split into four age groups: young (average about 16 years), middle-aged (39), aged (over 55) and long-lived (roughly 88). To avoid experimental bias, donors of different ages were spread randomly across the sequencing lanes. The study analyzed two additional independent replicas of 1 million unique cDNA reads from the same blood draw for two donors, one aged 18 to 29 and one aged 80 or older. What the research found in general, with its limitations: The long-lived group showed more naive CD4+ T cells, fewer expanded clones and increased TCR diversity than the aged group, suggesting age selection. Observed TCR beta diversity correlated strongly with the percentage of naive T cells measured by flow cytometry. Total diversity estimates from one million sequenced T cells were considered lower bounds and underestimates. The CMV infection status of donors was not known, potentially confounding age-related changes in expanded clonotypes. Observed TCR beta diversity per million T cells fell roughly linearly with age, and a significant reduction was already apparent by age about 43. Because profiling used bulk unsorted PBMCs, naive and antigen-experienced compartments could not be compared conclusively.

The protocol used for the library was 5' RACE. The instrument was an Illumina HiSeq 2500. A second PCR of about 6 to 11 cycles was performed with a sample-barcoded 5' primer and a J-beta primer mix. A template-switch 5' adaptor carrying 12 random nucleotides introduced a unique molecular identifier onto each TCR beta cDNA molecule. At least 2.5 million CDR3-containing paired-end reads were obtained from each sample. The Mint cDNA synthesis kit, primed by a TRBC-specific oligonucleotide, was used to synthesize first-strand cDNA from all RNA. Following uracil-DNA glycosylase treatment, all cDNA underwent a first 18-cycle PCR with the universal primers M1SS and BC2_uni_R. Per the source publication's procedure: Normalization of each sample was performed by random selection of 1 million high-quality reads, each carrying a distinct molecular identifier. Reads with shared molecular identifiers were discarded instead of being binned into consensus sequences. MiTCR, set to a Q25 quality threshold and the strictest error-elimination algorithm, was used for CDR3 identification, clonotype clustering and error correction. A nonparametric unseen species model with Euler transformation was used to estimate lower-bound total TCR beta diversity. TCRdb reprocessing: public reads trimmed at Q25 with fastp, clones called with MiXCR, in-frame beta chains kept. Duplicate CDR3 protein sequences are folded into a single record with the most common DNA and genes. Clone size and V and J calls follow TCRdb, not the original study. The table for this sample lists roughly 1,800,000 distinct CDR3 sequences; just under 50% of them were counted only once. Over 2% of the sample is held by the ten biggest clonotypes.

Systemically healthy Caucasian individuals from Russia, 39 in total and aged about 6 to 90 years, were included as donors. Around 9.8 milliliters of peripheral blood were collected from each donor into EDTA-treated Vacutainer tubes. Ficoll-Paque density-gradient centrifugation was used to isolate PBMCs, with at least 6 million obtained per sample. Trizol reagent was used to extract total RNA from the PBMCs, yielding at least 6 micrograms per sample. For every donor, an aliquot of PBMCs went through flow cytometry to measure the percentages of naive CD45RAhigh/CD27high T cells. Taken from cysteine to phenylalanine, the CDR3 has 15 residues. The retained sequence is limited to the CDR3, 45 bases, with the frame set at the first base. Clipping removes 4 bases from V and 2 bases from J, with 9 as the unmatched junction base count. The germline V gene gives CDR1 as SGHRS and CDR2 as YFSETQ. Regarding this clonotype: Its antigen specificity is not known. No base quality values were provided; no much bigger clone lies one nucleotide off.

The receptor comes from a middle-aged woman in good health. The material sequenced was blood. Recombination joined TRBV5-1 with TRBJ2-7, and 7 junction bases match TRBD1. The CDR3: CASSPSRDRPYEQYF. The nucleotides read TGCGCCAGCAGCCCGAGCCGGGACAGACCCTACGAGCAGTACTTC.